The TCR beta chain described here comes from a study of identical twins. Overall study findings and caveats: Out-of-frame alpha sequences that twins shared showed excess low generation probability.

TCRdb independently ran MiXCR on the 5' RACE reads; one entry per CDR3 protein. Here the sample spans around 530,000 distinct CDR3 sequences, about 15% being singletons. In this sample, this clonotype turned up many times. Its antigen is unidentified. This CDR3 region has 14 residues. With 6 bases clipped from V and 5 bases from J, the junction kept 0 bases outside the gene matches. Germline lookup yields CDR1 WSHSY and CDR2 SAAADI. These data were also filed under a second study, of yellow fever vaccine responses in identical twins.

What was sequenced was CD4+ T cells sorted from blood. This chain joins TRBV10-2 and TRBJ2-1; 14 nucleotides align to TRBD2. The sequence was collected from a woman between 18 and 30 years old in good health. DNA for the CDR3: TGCGCCAGCAGGGGACTAGCGGGAGACAATGAGCAGTTCTTC. This sequence encodes CASRGLAGDNEQFF.